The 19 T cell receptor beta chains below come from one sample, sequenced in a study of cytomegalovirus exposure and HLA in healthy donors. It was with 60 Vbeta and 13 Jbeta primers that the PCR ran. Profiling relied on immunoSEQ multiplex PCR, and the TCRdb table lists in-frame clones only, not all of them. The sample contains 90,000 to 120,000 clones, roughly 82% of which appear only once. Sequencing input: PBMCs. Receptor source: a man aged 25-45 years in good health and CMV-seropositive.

Written as DNA, the CDR3 is TGTGCCAGTAGTTTCTCGGGACAGGGGGCGCGAGAGCAGTACTTC. This sequence encodes CASSFSGQGAREQYF. This chain connects TRBV19 to TRBJ2-7; 12 bases are a match to TRBD1. Germline CDR1 LNHDA, CDR2 SQIVND (reference sequence). Trimming took 5 bases from V and 7 from J; bases not matched to a gene: 9. This CDR3 contains 15 residues.

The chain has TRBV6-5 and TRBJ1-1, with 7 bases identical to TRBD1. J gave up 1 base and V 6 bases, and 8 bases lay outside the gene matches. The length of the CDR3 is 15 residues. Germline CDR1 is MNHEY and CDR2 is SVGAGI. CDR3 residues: CASSQDRAQNTEAFF. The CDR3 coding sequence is TGTGCCAGCAGCCAAGACAGGGCACAGAACACTGAAGCTTTCTTT.

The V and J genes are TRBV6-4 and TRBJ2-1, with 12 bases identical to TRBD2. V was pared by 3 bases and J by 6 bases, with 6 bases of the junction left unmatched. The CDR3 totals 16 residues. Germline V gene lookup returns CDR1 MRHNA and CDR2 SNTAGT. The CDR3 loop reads CASSEGLAGGPNEQFF. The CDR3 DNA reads TGTGCCAGCAGTGAAGGCCTAGCGGGGGGGCCCAATGAGCAGTTCTTC.

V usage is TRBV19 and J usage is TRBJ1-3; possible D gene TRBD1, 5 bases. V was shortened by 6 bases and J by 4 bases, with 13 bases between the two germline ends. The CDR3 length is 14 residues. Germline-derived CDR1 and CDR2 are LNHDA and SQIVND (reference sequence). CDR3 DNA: TGTGCCAGTAGGGAAGGGGCATCGGGAAACACCATATATTTT. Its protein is CASREGASGNTIYF.

For the CDR3, the DNA is TGTGCCAGCAGCTTAGTGGAAGCGGCAGATACGCAGTATTTT. Its protein product is CASSLVEAADTQYF. The gene calls are TRBV7-9 and TRBJ2-3, with D possibly TRBD2 on 5 matching bases. The V gene's germline CDR1 is SEHNR and CDR2 FQNEAQ (reference sequence). The CDR3 is 14 amino acids. Trimming left V 1 base short and J 4 bases short, with 9 bases between.

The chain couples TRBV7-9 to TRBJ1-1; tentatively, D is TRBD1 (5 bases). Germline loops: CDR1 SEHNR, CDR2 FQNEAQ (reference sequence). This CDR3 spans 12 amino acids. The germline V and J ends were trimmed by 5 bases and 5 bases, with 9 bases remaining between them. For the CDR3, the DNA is TGTGCCAGCAGCAACAGGCTTACTGAAGCTTTCTTT. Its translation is CASSNRLTEAFF.

CDR3 residues: CASSQEWEREQYF. CDR3 nucleotides: TGTGCCAGCAGCCAAGAATGGGAGCGGGAGCAGTACTTC. V gene TRBV4-2 combines with J gene TRBJ2-7; perhaps TRBD2 as D (5 bases). The ends were cut back, 0 bases at V and 7 bases at J, with 10 bases in the middle. This CDR3 has 13 amino acids. Germline CDR1 reads LGHNA; CDR2 reads YNFKEQ.

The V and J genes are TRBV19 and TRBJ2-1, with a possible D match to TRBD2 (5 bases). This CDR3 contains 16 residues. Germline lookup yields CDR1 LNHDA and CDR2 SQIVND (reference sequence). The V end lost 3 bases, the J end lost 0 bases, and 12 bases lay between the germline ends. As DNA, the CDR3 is TGTGCCAGTAGTATCGCGGGCGAGAGCTCCTACAATGAGCAGTTCTTC. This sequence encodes CASSIAGESSYNEQFF. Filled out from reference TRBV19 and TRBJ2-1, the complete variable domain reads DGGITQSPKYLFRKEGQNVTLSCEQNLNHDAMYWYRQDPGQGLRLIYYSQIVNDFQKGDIAEGYSVSREKKESFPLTVTSAQKNPTAFYLCASSIAGESSYNEQFFGPGTRLTVL.

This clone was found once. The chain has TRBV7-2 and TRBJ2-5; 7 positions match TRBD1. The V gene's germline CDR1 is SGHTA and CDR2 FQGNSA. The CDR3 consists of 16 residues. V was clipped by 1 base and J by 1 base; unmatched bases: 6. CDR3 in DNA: TGTGCCAGCAGCTTAGTAGGGGGCGGACCCCAAGAGACCCAGTACTTC. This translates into CASSLVGGGPQETQYF.

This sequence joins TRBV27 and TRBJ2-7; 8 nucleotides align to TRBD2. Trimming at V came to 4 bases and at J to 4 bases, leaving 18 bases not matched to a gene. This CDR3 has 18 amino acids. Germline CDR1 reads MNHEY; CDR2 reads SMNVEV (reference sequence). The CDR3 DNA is TGTGCCAGCAGTTCCCACTCACCCTCCGCCAGCGGGGGTTACGAGCAGTACTTC. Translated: CASSSHSPSASGGYEQYF.

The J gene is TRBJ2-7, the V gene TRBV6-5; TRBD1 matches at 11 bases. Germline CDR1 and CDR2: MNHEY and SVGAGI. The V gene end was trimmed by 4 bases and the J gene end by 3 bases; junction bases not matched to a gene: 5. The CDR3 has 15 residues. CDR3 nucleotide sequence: TGTGCCAGCAGTTCCGGGACAGGGGGGCTCTACGAGCAGTACTTC. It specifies CASSSGTGGLYEQYF.

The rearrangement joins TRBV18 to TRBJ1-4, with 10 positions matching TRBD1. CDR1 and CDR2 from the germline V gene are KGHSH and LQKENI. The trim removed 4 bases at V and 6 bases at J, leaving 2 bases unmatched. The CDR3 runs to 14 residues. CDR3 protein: CASSQGQGDEKLFF. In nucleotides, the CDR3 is TGTGCCAGCTCACAAGGACAGGGGGATGAAAAACTGTTTTTT.

The CDR3 nucleotides read TGTGCCTGGAGGTTGGAAGGGGCGAGGACTGAAGCTTTCTTT. As protein: CAWRLEGARTEAFF. The chain is built from TRBV30 and TRBJ1-1, with D possibly TRBD1 on 5 matching bases. CDR1 and CDR2 from the germline V gene are GTSNPN and SVGIG (reference sequence). This CDR3 spans 14 amino acids. V was pared by 3 bases and J by 5 bases, with 16 bases between.

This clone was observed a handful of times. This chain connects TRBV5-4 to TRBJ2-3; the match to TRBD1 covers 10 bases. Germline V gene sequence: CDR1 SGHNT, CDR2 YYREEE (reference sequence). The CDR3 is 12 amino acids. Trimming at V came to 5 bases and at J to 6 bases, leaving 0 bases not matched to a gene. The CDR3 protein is CASRDRGDTQYF. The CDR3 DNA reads TGTGCCAGCAGGGACAGGGGGGATACGCAGTATTTT.

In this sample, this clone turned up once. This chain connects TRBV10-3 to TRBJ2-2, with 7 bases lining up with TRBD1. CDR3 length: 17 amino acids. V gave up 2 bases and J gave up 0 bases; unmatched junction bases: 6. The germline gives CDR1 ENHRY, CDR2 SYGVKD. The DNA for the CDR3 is TGTGCCATCAGTGAGAGAGACAGGGAGTCGAACACCGGGGAGCTGTTTTTT. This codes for CAISERDRESNTGELFF.

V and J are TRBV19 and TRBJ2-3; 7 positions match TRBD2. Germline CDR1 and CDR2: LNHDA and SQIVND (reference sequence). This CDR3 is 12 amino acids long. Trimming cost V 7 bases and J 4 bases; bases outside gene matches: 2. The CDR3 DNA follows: TGTGCCAGTAAGGGAGGGCCAGATACGCAGTATTTT. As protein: CASKGGPDTQYF.

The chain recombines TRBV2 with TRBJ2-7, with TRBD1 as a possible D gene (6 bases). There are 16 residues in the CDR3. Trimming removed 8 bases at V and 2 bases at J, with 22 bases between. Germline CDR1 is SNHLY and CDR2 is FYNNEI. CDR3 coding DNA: TGTGCCAGCTACCACGCAGGGGCCTCAAAGACCTACGAGCAGTACTTC. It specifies CASYHAGASKTYEQYF.

The chain's CDR3 is CASSSESGNSPLHF. In DNA form, the CDR3 reads TGCGCCAGCAGCTCGGAATCGGGGAATTCACCCCTCCACTTT. The J gene is TRBJ1-6, the V gene TRBV5-1, with D unresolved. With 3 bases removed from V and 7 bases from J, the gap between germline ends came to 11 bases. This CDR3 has 14 amino acids. Germline loops: CDR1 SGHRS, CDR2 YFSETQ.

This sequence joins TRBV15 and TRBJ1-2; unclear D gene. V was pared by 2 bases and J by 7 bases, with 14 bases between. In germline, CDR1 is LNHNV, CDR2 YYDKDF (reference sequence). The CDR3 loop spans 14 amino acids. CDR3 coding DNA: TGTGCCACCAGCAGATTCCCTCCCTTGAGTGGCTACACCTTC. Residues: CATSRFPPLSGYTF. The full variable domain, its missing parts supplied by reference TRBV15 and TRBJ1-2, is DAMVIQNPRYQVTQFGKPVTLSCSQTLNHNVMYWYQQKSSQAPKLLFHYYDKDFNNEADTPDNFQSRRPNTSFCFLDIRSPGLGDTAMYLCATSRFPPLSGYTFGSGTRLTVV.